Listed below are T cell receptor beta chains from one sample, sequenced in a study of identical twins. Using its own MiXCR run on the 5' RACE reads, TCRdb lists one record per CDR3 protein. The table has a few hundred thousand distinct CDR3 sequences, approximately 17% seen once. The sample taken for sequencing was naive T cells sorted from blood. The source is a man aged 50-60 years in good health. The CDR3 runs from the conserved cysteine through the conserved F or W. D genes are given only for firm matches. Clone size is stated in some rows and not others, as once, few, many or a class when expanded.

d_gene	abundance	v_gene	j_gene	CDR3aa	CDR3nt
-	few	TRBV5-1	TRBJ2-2	CASSLVQAGTGELFF	TGCGCCAGCAGCTTGGTGCAGGCGGGCACCGGGGAGCTGTTTTTT
TRBD1	-	TRBV4-3	TRBJ2-6	CASSHGTGRAGANVLTF	TGCGCCAGCAGCCACGGGACAGGGAGGGCTGGGGCCAACGTCCTGACTTTC
TRBD2	few	TRBV20-1	TRBJ2-5	CSASGGASQETQYF	TGCAGTGCTAGCGGGGGGGCGAGCCAAGAGACCCAGTACTTC
-	many	TRBV12-3/TRBV12-4	TRBJ1-1	CASSLWGTEAFF	TGTGCCAGCAGTTTATGGGGCACTGAAGCTTTCTTT
-	-	TRBV2	TRBJ2-5	CASSGGRSETQYF	TGTGCCAGCAGTGGTGGTAGGTCAGAGACCCAGTACTTC
-	-	TRBV9	TRBJ2-3	CASSVPVWGSTDTQYF	TGTGCCAGCAGCGTCCCCGTTTGGGGAAGCACAGATACGCAGTATTTT
-	few	TRBV6-2/TRBV6-3	TRBJ2-4	CASRALDLKAKNIQYF	TGTGCCAGCAGGGCCCTCGATCTGAAAGCCAAAAACATTCAGTACTTC
-	-	TRBV20-1	TRBJ2-7	CSARDWMGYEQYF	TGCAGTGCTAGAGATTGGATGGGGTACGAGCAGTACTTC
-	-	TRBV7-8	TRBJ2-7	CASSTIFEQYF	TGTGCCAGCAGCACGATTTTCGAGCAGTACTTC
TRBD1	few	TRBV6-5	TRBJ1-1	CASSYYPGQVNTEAFF	TGTGCCAGCAGTTACTACCCGGGACAGGTTAACACTGAAGCTTTCTTT